The entry below gives a single T cell receptor (beta chain) sequence along with its context. This clone was counted only a few times. Its antigen has not been determined. No base quality information exists; no much larger clone differs at one position. The donors belonged to the validation cohort of over a hundred subjects, which was separate from the roughly 700-subject first cohort. This record comes from a study of cytomegalovirus exposure and HLA in healthy donors (dated by TCRdb to about 2017). About the study as a whole: According to a later analysis, one platform produced both the approximately 110 validation repertoires and the approximately 670 repertoires of the first cohort. The study combined high-throughput TCR immunosequencing, statistical association of individual TCRs with disease status, and machine learning to predict cytomegalovirus infection status. The study aimed to test whether cataloging public T cell receptors could reveal signatures of past pathogen exposure. Besides the first cohort of roughly 700 subjects, a separate validation cohort made up of 95 to 150 different subjects was used. The paper as a whole reports these results and caveats: It was suggested by the authors that the approach could potentially be generalized to other disease states and immunological phenotypes. The classifier was reported to diagnose cytomegalovirus status with high specificity and sensitivity in both the original cohort and the validation cohort. In the study, some 160 TCR beta chains were listed as associated with cytomegalovirus. A few of the identified cytomegalovirus-associated TCR beta chains were confirmed in vitro to be specific for cytomegalovirus antigens. Across donors, most TCR sequences were observed very rarely, whereas some public TCRs were present in many individuals. A later analysis found that TCRs clustered in the first cohort also tended to co-occur in the approximately 120 validation repertoires, with just under 95% of cluster scores above 0. The validation cohort had no HLA typing available for a later analysis, so co-occurrence within that cohort was assessed over all 120 or so repertoires.

The protocol used for the library was the immunoSEQ multiplex PCR assay. From the authors' description of their analysis: A statistical classification framework was developed to diagnose cytomegalovirus status using the catalog of TCR beta chain sequences. Sourced from immuneACCESS, this table was stored by TCRdb with only in-frame sequences that have V and J called. A share of the clones is absent; for the studies checked, an unresolved V gene accounts for under half, and the remainder has no known explanation. V, J and clone size derive from that table, while D and trimming were established from the DNA sequence. A total of about 60,000 clones appear in this sample, more than 85% of them only once. The ten largest clones represent 7% of the sample. The germline V gene provides CDR1 SQVTM and CDR2 ANQGSEA. Reading from cysteine to phenylalanine, the CDR3 counts 14 amino acids. Only the CDR3 portion is preserved as DNA: 42 bases, with reading frame beginning at the first base. V was cut back by 4 bases and J by 7 bases, leaving a gap of 17 bases between them.

The sample consisted of PBMCs. The source of this sequence is a woman between 18 and 29 years old in good health and CMV-seropositive. This chain joins TRBV29-1 to TRBJ2-1, with TRBD2 as a weak D call on 6 bases. CDR3 region: CSVAPTAAGNEQFF. The DNA reads TGCAGCGTTGCGCCGACAGCCGCGGGAAATGAGCAGTTCTTC.